This T cell receptor (beta chain) was profiled in a study of cytomegalovirus exposure and HLA in healthy donors. About the study: As an earlier analysis found, 150 million to 200 million T cells yielded some 120 million unique TCR beta sequences. Study-level findings and limits: A later examination showed that TCR association rates differed by HLA locus, with DRB1 most and HLA-C fewest. Among TCR beta chains of equal frequency, HLA-associated ones were more clonally expanded in a later analysis. Common viral pathogens were later found to be apparently linked to several of the most significant clusters.

For this clone: The antigen remains unidentified.

The CDR3 length is 18 residues. The germline gives CDR1 SGHRS, CDR2 YFSETQ. Between the trimmed V and J ends, which lost 0 bases and 5 bases, there was a span of 22 bases. PCR amplification relied on 60 Vbeta primers (plus 13 Jbeta primers). Assay used: immunoSEQ multiplex PCR; TCRdb lists only in-frame clones, some missing. The table has about 140,000 clones, approximately 80% seen once. This clonotype was obtained from a woman under 30 in good health and CMV-seropositive. V gene TRBV5-1 combines with J gene TRBJ2-3; D possibly corresponds to TRBD2 (5 bases). The specimen sequenced was PBMCs. The CDR3 DNA is TGCGCCAGCAGCTTGGAGCTGGGCCGGGATCCCGGCGGAGATACGCAGTATTTT. Translation gives CASSLELGRDPGGDTQYF.